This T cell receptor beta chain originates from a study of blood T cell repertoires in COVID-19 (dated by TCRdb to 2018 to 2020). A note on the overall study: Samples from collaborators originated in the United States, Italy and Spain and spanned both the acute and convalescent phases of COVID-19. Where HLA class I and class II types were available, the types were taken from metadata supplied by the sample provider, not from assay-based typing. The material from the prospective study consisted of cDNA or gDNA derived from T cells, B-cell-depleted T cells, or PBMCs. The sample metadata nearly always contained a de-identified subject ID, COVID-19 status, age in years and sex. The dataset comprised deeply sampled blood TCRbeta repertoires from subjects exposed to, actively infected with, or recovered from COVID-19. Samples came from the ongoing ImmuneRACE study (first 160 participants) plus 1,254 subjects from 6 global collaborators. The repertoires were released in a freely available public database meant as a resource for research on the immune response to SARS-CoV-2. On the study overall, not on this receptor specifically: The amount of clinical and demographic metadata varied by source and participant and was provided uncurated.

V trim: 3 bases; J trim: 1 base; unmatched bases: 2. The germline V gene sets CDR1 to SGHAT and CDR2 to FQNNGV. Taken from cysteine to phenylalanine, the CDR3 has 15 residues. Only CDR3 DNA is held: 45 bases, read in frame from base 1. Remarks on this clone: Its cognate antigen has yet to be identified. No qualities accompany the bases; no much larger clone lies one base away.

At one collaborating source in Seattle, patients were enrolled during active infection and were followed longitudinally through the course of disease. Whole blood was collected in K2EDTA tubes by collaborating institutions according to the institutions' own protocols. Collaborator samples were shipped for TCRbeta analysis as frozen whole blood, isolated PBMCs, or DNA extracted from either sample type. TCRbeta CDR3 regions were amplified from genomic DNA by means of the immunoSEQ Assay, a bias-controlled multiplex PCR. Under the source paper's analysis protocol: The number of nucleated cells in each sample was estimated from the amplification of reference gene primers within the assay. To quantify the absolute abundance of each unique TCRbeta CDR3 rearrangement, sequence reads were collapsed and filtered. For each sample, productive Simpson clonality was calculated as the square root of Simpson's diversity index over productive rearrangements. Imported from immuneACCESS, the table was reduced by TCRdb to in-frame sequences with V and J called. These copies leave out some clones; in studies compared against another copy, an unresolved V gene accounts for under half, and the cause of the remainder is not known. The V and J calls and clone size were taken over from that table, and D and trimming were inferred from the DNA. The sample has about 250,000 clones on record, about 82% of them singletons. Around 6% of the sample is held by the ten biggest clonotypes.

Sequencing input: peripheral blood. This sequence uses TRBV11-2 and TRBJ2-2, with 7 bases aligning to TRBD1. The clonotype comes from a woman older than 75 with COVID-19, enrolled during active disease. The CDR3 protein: CASSFQGVNTGELFF. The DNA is TGTGCCAGCAGCTTTCAGGGGGTGAACACCGGGGAGCTGTTTTTT.